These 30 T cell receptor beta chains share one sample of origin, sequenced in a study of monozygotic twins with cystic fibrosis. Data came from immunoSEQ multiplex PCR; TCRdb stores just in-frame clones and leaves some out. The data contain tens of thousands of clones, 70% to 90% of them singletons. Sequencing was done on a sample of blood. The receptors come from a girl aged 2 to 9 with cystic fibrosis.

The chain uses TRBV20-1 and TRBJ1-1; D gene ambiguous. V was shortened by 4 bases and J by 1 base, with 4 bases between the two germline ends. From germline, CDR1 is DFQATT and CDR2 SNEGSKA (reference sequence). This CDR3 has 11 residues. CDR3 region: CSAITNTEAFF. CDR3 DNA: TGCAGTGCTATTACGAACACTGAAGCTTTCTTT.

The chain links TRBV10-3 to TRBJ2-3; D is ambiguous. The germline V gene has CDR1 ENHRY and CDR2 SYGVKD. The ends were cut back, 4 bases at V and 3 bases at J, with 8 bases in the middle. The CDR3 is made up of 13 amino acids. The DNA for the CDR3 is TGTGCCATCAGTGTGGCGAAGACAGATACGCAGTATTTT. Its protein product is CAISVAKTDTQYF.

The CDR3 sequence: CATASGLVYNEQFF. CDR3 coding DNA: TGTGCCACCGCCTCGGGACTAGTGTACAATGAGCAGTTCTTC. The chain uses TRBV5-6 and TRBJ2-1, with 8 bases lining up with TRBD2. Trimming cost V 9 bases and J 4 bases; bases outside gene matches: 9. The CDR3 totals 14 residues. Per germline, CDR1 SGHDT and CDR2 YYEEEE.

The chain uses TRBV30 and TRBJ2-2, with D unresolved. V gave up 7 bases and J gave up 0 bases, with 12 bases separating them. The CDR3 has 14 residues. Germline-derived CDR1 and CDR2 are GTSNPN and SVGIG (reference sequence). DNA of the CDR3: TGTGCCTCCCGTTACGTAGCGAACACCGGGGAGCTGTTTTTT. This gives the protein CASRYVANTGELFF.

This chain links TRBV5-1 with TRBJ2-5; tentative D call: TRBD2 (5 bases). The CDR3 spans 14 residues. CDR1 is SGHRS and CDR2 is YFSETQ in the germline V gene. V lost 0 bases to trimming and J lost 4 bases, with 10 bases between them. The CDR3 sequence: CASSLGSSVETQYF. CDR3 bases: TGCGCCAGCAGCTTGGGGAGTAGCGTAGAGACCCAGTACTTC.

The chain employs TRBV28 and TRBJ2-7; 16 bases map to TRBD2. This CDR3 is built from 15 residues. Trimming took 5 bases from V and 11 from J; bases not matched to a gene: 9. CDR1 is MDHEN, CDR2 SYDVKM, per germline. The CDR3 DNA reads TGTGCCAGCAGTGAAACCGGGACTAGCGGGAGGGAGAAGTACTTC. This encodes CASSETGTSGREKYF.

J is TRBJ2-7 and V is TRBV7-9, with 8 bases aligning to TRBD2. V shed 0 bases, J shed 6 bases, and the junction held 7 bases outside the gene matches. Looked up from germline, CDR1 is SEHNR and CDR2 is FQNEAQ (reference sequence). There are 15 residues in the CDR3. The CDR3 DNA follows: TGTGCCAGCAGCTTAGCGGGACTAGGAGGGGGCGAGCAGTACTTC. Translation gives CASSLAGLGGGEQYF.

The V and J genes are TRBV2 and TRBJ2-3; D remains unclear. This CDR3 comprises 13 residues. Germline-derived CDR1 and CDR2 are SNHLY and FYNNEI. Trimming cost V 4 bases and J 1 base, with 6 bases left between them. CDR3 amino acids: CASSGQGTDTQYF. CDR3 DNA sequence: TGTGCCAGCAGTGGGCAGGGCACAGATACGCAGTATTTT.

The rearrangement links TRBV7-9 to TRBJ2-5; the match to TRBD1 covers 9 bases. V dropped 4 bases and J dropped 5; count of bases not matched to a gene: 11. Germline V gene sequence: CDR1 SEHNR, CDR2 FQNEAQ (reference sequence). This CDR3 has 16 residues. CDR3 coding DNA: TGTGCCAGCAGCTCGCTCACCGGGACAGGGTTGGAGACCCAGTACTTC. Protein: CASSSLTGTGLETQYF.

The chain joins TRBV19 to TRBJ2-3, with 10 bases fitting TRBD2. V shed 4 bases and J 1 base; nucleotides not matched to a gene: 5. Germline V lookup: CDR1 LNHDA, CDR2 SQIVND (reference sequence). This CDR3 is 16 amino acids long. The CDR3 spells CASSSSGTSGTDTQYF. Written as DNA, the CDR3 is TGTGCCAGTAGTAGCTCCGGGACTAGCGGCACAGATACGCAGTATTTT.

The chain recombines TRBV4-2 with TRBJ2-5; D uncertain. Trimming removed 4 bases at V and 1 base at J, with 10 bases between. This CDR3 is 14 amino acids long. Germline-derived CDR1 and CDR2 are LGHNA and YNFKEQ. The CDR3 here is CASSLTASQETQYF. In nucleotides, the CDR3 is TGTGCCAGCAGCCTAACAGCTAGCCAAGAGACCCAGTACTTC.

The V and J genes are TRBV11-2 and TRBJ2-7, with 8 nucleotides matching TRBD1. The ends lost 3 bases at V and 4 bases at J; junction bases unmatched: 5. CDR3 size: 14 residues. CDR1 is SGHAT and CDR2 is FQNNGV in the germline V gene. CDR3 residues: CASSFGTGSYEQYF. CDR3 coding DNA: TGTGCCAGCAGCTTCGGGACAGGTTCGTACGAGCAGTACTTC. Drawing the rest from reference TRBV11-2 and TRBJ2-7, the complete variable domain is EAGVAQSPRYKIIEKRQSVAFWCNPISGHATLYWYQQILGQGPKLLIQFQNNGVVDDSQLPKDRFSAERLKGVDSTLKIQPAKLEDSAVYLCASSFGTGSYEQYFGPGTRLTVT.

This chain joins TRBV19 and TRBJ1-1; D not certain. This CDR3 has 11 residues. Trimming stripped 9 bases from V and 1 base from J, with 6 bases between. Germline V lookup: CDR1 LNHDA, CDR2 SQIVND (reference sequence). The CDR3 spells CASEWNTEAFF. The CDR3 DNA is TGTGCCAGCGAGTGGAACACTGAAGCTTTCTTT.

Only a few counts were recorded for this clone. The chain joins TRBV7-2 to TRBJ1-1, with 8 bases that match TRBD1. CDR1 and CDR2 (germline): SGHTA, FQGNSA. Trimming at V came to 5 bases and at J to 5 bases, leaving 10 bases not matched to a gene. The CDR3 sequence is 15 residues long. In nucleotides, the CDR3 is TGTGCCAGCAGCCCGAACCAGGGGGCGAGGACTGAAGCTTTCTTT. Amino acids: CASSPNQGARTEAFF.

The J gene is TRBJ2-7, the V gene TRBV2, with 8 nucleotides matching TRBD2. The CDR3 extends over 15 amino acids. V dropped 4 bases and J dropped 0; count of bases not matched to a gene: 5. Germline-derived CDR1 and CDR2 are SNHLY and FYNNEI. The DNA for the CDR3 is TGTGCCAGCAGTGTATCCAGCGGGAGCTCCTACGAGCAGTACTTC. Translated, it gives CASSVSSGSSYEQYF.

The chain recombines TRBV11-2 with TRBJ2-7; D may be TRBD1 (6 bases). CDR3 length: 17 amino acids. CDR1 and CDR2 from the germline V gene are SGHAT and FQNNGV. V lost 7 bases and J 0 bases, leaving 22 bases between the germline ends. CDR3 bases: TGTGCCAGCAAGCGATGGGGTGCAAGGGGGAGCTCCTACGAGCAGTACTTC. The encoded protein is CASKRWGARGSSYEQYF.

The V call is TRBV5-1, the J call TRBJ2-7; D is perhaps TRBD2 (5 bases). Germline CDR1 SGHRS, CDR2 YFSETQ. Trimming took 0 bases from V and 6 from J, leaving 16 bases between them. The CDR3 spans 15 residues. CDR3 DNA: TGCGCCAGCAGCTTGGCCGGAGACGGACTCCCCGAGCAGTACTTC. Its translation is CASSLAGDGLPEQYF.

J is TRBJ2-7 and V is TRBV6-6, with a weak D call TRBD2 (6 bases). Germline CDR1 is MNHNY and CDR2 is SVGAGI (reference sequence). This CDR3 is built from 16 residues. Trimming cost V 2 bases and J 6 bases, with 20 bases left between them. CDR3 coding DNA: TGTGCCAGCAGTTACCTTAGGTGGGAGGCGCCCCGCGAGCAGTACTTC. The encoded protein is CASSYLRWEAPREQYF.

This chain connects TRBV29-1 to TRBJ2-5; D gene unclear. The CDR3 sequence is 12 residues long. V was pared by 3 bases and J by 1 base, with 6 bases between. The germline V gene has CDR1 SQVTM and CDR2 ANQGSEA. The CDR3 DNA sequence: TGCAGCGTTGACTACGTCCAAGAGACCCAGTACTTC. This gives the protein CSVDYVQETQYF. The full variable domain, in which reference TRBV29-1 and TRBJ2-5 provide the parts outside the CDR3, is SAVISQKPSRDICQRGTSLTIQCQVDSQVTMMFWYRQQPGQSLTLIATANQGSEATYESGFVIDKFPISRPNLTFSTLTVSNMSPEDSSIYLCSVDYVQETQYFGPGTRLLVL.

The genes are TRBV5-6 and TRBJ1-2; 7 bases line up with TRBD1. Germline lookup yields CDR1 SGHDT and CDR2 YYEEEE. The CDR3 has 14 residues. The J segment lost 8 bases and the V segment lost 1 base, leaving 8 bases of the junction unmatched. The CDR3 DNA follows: TGTGCCAGCAGCTTGAAAGGGGGCGCAATAGGCTACACCTTC. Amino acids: CASSLKGGAIGYTF.

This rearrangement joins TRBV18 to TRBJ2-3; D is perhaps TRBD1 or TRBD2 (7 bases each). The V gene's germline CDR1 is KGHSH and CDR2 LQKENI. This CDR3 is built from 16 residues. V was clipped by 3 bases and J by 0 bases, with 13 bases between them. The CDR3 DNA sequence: TGTGCCAGCTCACCCCGACAGGGACTAAGCACAGATACGCAGTATTTT. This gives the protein CASSPRQGLSTDTQYF.

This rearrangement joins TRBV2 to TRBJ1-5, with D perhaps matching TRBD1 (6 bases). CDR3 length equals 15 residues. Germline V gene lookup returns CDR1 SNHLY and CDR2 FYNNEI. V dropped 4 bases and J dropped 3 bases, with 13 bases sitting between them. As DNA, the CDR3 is TGTGCCAGCAGTGGTCAGGGGTTGGACAATCAGCCCCAGCATTTT. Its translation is CASSGQGLDNQPQHF.

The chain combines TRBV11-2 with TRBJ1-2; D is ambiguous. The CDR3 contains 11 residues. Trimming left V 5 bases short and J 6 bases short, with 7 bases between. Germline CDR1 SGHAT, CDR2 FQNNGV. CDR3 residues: CASSPGDGYTF. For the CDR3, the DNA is TGTGCCAGCAGCCCCGGGGATGGCTACACCTTC.

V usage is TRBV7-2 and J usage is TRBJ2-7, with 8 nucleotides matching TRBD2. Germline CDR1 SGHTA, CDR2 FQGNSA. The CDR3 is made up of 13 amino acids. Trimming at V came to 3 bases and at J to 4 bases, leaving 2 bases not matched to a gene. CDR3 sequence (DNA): TGTGCCAGCAGCTTGGGACTAGTTTACGAGCAGTACTTC. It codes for CASSLGLVYEQYF.

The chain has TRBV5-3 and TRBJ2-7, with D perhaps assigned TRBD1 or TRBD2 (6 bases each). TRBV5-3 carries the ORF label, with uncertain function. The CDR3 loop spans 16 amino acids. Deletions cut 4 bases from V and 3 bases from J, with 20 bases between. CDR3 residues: CARSLTLWGAGYEQYF. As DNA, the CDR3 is TGTGCCAGAAGCCTGACATTGTGGGGGGCCGGCTACGAGCAGTACTTC.

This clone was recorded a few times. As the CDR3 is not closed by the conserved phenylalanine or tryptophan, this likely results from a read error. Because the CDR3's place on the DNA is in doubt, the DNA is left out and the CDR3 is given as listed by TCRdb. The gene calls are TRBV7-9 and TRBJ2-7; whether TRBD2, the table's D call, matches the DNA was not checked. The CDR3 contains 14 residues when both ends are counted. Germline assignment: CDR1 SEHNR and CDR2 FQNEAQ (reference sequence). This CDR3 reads CASSQGGLAGPMVL.

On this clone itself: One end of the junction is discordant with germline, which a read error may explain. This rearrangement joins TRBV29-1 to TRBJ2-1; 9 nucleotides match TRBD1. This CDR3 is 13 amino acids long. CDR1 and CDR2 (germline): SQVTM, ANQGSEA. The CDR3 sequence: CSVATGGYYEQFF. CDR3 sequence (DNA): TGCAGCGTTGCTACAGGGGGCTACTATGAGCAGTTCTTC.

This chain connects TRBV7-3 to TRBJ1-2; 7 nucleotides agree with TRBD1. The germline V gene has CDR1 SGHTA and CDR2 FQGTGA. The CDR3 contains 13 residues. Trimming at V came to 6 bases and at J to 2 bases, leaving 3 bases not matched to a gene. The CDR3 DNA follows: TGTGCCAGCAGTTCGACAGGGAACTATGGCTACACCTTC. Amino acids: CASSSTGNYGYTF.

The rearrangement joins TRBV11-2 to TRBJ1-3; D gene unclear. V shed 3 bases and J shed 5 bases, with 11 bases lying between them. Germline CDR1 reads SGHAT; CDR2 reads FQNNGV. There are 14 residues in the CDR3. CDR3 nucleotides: TGTGCCAGCAGCTTTTCACAGCTCAGAAACACCATATATTTT. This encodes CASSFSQLRNTIYF.

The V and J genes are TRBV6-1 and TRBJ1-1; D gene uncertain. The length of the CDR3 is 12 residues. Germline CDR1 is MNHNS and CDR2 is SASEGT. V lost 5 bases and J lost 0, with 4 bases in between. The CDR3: CASSRMNTEAFF. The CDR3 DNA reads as TGTGCCAGCAGTCGTATGAACACTGAAGCTTTCTTT.